These 11 T cell receptor beta chains were all obtained from the same sample, sequenced in a study of blood T cell repertoires in COVID-19. Sequencing used immunoSEQ multiplex PCR; TCRdb keeps in-frame clones, though not all of them. In the table there are over 150,000 clones, about 85% of which are singletons. The sequencing sample was made of peripheral blood. The receptors were sampled from a man older than 75 with COVID-19, enrolled during active disease.

This clone has a single count. V and J are TRBV6-5 and TRBJ2-1; a weak D match, TRBD1 (6 bases). V lost 2 bases and J lost 5, with 10 bases in between. Germline-derived CDR1 and CDR2 are MNHEY and SVGAGI. CDR3 length: 14 amino acids. Written as DNA, the CDR3 is TGTGCCAGCAGTTACAAGGGACAAGACAATGAGCAGTTCTTC. Its translation is CASSYKGQDNEQFF.

The chain combines TRBV5-4 with TRBJ2-3, with D possibly being TRBD2 (6 bases). V was cut by 5 bases and J by 6 bases, with 16 bases left in between. The germline CDR1 and CDR2 sequences are SGHNT and YYREEE (reference sequence). The CDR3 sequence is 14 residues long. The CDR3 bases are TGTGCCAGCAGTCCAGCCCCGGGAGTGGATACGCAGTATTTT. As protein: CASSPAPGVDTQYF.

J is TRBJ1-1 and V is TRBV5-8; no clear D gene. V gave up 4 bases and J gave up 0 bases, with 7 bases separating them. This CDR3 is 13 amino acids long. Per germline, CDR1 SGHTS and CDR2 YDEGEE. Here the CDR3 reads CASSLRMNTEAFF. The CDR3 bases are TGTGCCAGCAGCCTCCGTATGAACACTGAAGCTTTCTTT.

In this sample, this clone turned up once. The V call is TRBV25-1, the J call TRBJ1-2; a possible D gene is TRBD1 (5 bases). The CDR3 runs to 16 residues. Trimming pared 3 bases from V and 0 bases from J, leaving 14 bases between. Germline lookup yields CDR1 MGHDK and CDR2 SYGVNS. CDR3 DNA: TGTGCCAGCAGTGACCCCCGACAGCCAGCTAACTATGGCTACACCTTC. It codes for CASSDPRQPANYGYTF.

The genes are TRBV5-1 and TRBJ1-6; TRBD1 aligns across 7 bases. The CDR3 loop spans 16 amino acids. The V gene's germline CDR1 is SGHRS and CDR2 YFSETQ. The V segment lost 1 base and the J segment 3 bases; nucleotides outside the gene matches: 4. DNA for the CDR3: TGCGCCAGCAGCTTGTGGGACAGAGACTATAATTCACCCCTCCACTTT. This codes for CASSLWDRDYNSPLHF.

The genes are TRBV21-1 and TRBJ1-5; the DNA was not compared with TRBD1, the D call given in the table. TRBV21-1 is labeled a pseudogene. The CDR3 is made up of 10 amino acids. The CDR3 region is CANDSQPQHF. For the CDR3, the DNA is TGTGCCAACGACAGTCAGCCCCAGCATTTT.

This clone was picked up a small number of times. J is TRBJ2-7 and V is TRBV6-2 or TRBV6-3; TRBD1 matches at 9 bases. V lost 6 bases and J lost 3; bases outside the gene matches: 6. In germline, CDR1 is MNHEY, CDR2 SVGEGT. The CDR3 is made up of 14 amino acids. CDR3 in amino acids: CASSWGQGGYEQYF. DNA for the CDR3: TGTGCCAGCAGCTGGGGACAGGGAGGCTACGAGCAGTACTTC.

The chain combines TRBV5-1 with TRBJ1-4; maybe TRBD1 (6 bases). This CDR3 has 13 amino acids. CDR1 is SGHRS, CDR2 YFSETQ, per germline. V was shortened by 0 bases and J by 10 bases, with 10 bases between the two germline ends. CDR3 sequence (DNA): TGCGCCAGCAGCTTGGAACAGGGTGGAAAACTGTTTTTT. It specifies CASSLEQGGKLFF.

The chain carries TRBV14 and TRBJ1-6; D is ambiguous. Germline CDR1 reads SGHDN; CDR2 reads FVKESK. V shed 3 bases and J shed 0 bases, with 9 bases lying between them. This CDR3 is 16 amino acids long. DNA of the CDR3: TGTGCCAGCAGCCAGGGCGGGAGCTCCTATAATTCACCCCTCCACTTT. This gives the protein CASSQGGSSYNSPLHF.

The chain links TRBV12-5 to TRBJ2-7; D is perhaps TRBD1 (6 bases). The germline gives CDR1 LGHNT, CDR2 FRNRAP. This CDR3 has 14 residues. V was pared by 0 bases and J by 4 bases, with 10 bases between. CDR3 DNA sequence: TGTGCTAGTGGTTTGGTATCCAGGGGTTACGAGCAGTACTTC. Amino acid sequence: CASGLVSRGYEQYF.

This clone was detected once. V is TRBV18 and J is TRBJ1-4; TRBD1 matches at 8 bases. CDR1 and CDR2 (germline): KGHSH, LQKENI. The CDR3 totals 17 residues. The V gene end was trimmed by 2 bases and the J gene end by 4 bases; junction bases not matched to a gene: 9. Here the CDR3 DNA reads TGTGCCAGCTCACCAGCCTCTGACAGGGGCGGTAATGAAAAACTGTTTTTT. The encoded protein is CASSPASDRGGNEKLFF.